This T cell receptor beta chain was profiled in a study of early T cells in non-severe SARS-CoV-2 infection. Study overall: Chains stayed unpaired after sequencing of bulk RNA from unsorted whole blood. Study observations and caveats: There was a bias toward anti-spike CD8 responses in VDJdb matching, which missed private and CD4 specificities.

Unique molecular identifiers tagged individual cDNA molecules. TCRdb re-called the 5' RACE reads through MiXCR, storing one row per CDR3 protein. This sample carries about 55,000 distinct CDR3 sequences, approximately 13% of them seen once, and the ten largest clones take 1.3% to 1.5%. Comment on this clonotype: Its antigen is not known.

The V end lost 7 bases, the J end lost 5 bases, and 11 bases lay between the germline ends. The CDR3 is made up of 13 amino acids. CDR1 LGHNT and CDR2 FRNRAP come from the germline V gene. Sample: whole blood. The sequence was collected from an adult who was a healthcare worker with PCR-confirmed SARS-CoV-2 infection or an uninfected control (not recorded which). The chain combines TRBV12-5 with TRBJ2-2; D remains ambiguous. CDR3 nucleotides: TGTGCTAGTGCCTCTGGAAGGACCGGGGAGCTGTTTTTT. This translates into CASASGRTGELFF.